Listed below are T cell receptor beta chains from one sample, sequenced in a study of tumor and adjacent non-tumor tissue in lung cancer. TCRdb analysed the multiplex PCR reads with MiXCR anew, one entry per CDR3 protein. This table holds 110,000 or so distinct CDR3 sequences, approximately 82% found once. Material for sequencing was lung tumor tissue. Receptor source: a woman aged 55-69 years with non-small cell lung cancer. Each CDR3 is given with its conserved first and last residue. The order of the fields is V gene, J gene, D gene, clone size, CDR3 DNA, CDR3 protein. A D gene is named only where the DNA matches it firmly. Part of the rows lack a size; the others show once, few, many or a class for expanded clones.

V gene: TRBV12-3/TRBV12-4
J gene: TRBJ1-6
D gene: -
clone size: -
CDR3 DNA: TGTGCCAGCAGAGACGGACGGGATATCAATTCACCCCTCCACTTT
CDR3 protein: CASRDGRDINSPLHF

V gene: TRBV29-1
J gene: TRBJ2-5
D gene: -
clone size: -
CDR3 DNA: TGCAGCGTTGGGACCAGCGAAGAGACCCAGTACTTC
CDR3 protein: CSVGTSEETQYF

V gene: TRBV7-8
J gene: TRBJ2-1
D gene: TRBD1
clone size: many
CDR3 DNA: TGTGCCAGCAGCTTAGAGGTCAGGGGGCGGGGTGAGCAGTTCTTC
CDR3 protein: CASSLEVRGRGEQFF

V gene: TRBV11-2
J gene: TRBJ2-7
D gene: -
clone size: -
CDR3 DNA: TGCTCCAGCAGCATCGAGTCCTCTGTCAGGGAGCAGTACTTC
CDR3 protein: CSSSIESSVREQYF

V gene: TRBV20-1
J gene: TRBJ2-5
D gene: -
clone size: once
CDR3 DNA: TGCAGTGCTAGAGATGTGTGGGTAGAGCATGAGACCCAGTACTTC
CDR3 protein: CSARDVWVEHETQYF

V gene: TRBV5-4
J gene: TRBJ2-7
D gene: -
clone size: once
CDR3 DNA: TGTACCAGCAGCCCCTCGAAAGGTTTCGCCTACGGGCAGTACTTC
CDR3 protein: CTSSPSKGFAYGQYF

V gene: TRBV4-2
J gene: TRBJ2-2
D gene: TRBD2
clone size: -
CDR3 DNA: TGTGCCAGCAGCCAGGGCGGAGAGGGGAGGGCCGGGGAGCTGTTTTTT
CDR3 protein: CASSQGGEGRAGELFF

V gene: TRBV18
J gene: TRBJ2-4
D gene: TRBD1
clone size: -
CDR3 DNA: TGTGCCAGCTCACTCCCTCGACAGGGCTTAGCCAAAAACATTCAGTACTTC
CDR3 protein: CASSLPRQGLAKNIQYF

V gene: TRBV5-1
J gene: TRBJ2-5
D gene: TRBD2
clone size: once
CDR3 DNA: TGCGCCAGCAGCTTACGGCGGGAGCAAGAGACCCAGTACTTC
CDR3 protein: CASSLRREQETQYF

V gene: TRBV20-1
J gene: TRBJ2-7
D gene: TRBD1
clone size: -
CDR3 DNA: TGCGGTGCGCCCCAAGGGACAGCCCTTCGCGAGCAGTACTTC
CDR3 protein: CGAPQGTALREQYF

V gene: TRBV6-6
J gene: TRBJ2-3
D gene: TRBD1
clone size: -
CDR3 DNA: TGTGCCAGCGGGGGTCCAGGGACAGATACGCGGTATTTT
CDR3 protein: CASGGPGTDTRYF

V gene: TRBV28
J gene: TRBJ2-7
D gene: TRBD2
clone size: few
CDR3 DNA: TGTGCCAGCAGTCTAGCGGGAGTAAACGAGCAGTACTTC
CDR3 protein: CASSLAGVNEQYF

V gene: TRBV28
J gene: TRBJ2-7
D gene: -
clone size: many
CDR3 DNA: TGTGCCAGCAGAAGGTCGGGGATCGAGCAGTACTTC
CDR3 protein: CASRRSGIEQYF

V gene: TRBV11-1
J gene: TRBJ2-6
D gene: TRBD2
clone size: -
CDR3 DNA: TGTGCCGGCAGCCCCTTCCGCGGGGGGGCCAACGTCCTGAATTTC
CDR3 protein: CAGSPFRGGANVLNF

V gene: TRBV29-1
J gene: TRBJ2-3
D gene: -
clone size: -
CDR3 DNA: TGCAGCGCAATGAAGGACAGTTCGAGCACAGATACGCAGTATTTT
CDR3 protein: CSAMKDSSSTDTQYF

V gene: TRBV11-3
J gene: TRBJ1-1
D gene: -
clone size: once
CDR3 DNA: TGTCCCAGCAGCTTAATTGGGCCGCCGGGACGGATGAGCACTGAAACTTTCTTT
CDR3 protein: CPSSLIGPPGRMSTETFF

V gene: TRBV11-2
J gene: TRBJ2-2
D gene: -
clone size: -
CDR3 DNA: TGTGCCACCAGCTTAGAGTGGGGGAACATCGGGGAGCTGTTTTTT
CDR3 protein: CATSLEWGNIGELFF

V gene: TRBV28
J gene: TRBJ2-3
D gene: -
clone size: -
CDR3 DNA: TGTGCCAGCGCCCCCGGGACCATGGCGGATATGCAGTATTTT
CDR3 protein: CASAPGTMADMQYF

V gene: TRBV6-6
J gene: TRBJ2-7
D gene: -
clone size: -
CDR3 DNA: TGTGCCAGCGGTCGCCAGACAGAGGGAGACTACGATCAGTACTTT
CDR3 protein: CASGRQTEGDYDQYF

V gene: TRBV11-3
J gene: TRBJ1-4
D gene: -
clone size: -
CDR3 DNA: TGCGCCAGCAGCTTTGACAGCTTAGATGCAACTAATGAAAAACTGTTTTTT
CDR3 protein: CASSFDSLDATNEKLFF

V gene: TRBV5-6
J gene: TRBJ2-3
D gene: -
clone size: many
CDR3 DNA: TGTGCCAGCAGCACGGGACGCACAGATACGCAGTATTTT
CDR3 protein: CASSTGRTDTQYF

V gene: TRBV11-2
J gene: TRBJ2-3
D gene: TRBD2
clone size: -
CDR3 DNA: TGCGCCAGCAACCGGGACTACACAGATACGCATTATTTT
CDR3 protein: CASNRDYTDTHYF

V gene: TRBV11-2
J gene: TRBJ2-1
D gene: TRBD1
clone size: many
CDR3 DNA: TGTGCCAGTGCTCCAGGGACAGGGTATGGTGAGCAGTTCTTC
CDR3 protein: CASAPGTGYGEQFF

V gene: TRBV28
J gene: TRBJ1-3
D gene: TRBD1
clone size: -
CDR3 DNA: TGTGCTAGCAGTCGGACAGGCATCTTTGGAAACACCATATATTTT
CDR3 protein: CASSRTGIFGNTIYF

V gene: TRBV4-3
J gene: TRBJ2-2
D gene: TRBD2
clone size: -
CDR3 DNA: TGCGCCTGCAGCCAAGGGCCAGCGGGAAACGCTGGGGAGCTGTTTTTT
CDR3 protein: CACSQGPAGNAGELFF

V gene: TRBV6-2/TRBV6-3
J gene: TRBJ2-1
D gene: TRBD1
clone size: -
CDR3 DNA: TGTGCCAGCAGTAAACGGGACAGTTACTATAATGAGCAGTTCTTC
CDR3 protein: CASSKRDSYYNEQFF

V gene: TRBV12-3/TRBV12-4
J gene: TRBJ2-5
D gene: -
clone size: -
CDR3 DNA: TGTGCCAGTTCCATAAGGAGTGGCCGGGAGCTACAAGAGACCCAGTACTTC
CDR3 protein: CASSIRSGRELQETQYF

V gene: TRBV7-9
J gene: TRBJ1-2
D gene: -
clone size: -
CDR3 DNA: TGTGCCACCAACTTAGGGGGGAGGGGAGAAATATATGGCTACACCTTC
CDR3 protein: CATNLGGRGEIYGYTF

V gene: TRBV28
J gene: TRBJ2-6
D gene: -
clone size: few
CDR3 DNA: TGTGCCAGCAGCCCCTCCCCTGGGGCCAACGTCCTGACTTTC
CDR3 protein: CASSPSPGANVLTF

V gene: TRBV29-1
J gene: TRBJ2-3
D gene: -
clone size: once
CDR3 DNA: TGCAGCGTTGACCCAGGGAGAACCTCAGATACGCAGTATTTT
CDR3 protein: CSVDPGRTSDTQYF

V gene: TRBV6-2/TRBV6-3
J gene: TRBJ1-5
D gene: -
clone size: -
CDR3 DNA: TGTGCCAACAGTCAGCCGAATCAGCCCCAGCATTTT
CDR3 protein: CANSQPNQPQHF

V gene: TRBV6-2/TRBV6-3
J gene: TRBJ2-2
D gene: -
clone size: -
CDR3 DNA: TGTGCTAGCACCAAACTCACCGGGGAGCTGTCTTTT
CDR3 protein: CASTKLTGELSF

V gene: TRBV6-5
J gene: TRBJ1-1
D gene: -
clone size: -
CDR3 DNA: TGTGCCAGCAGTTACTCGCCGGGAAGGAGTACGAACACTGAAGCTTTCTTT
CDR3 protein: CASSYSPGRSTNTEAFF

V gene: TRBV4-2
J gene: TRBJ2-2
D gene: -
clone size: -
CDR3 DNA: TGTGCCAGCAGCCAGGGCGAACAGGGGGGGGCCGGGGAACTGTTTTTT
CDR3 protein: CASSQGEQGGAGELFF

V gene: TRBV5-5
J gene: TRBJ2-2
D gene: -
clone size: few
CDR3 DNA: TGTGCCAGCAGCTTGGTGGGGTCCGGCGGGGAGCTGTTTTTT
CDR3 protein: CASSLVGSGGELFF

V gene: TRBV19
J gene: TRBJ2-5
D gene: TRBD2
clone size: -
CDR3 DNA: TGTGCCAGTAGTGAACTAGCGGGGGGTGTCACCCAGTACTTC
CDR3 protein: CASSELAGGVTQYF

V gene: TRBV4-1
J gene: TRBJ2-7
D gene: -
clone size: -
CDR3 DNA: TGCGCCATCAGCCAAGGGGACCGTTACGAGCAGTACTTC
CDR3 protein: CAISQGDRYEQYF